A selection of T cell receptor beta chains follows, all from one sample in a study of T cell responses to AZD1222 COVID-19 vaccine. Produced via immunoSEQ multiplex PCR; TCRdb's table is partial and in-frame only. Of roughly 100,000 clones listed, 70% to 90% were seen once; the top ten hold about 19%. Sample: peripheral blood, taken on day 0 of AZD1222 vaccination. These receptors all come from an adult in good health. Each CDR3 is given with its conserved first and last residue. D genes are given only for firm matches. A clone size is listed for some rows: how often the clone was seen (once, few, many), or a class if it is expanded.

cdr3_nt: TGTGCCAGCAGTCACCTAGCGGGGAACTCCTACGAGCAGTACTTC
cdr3_aa: CASSHLAGNSYEQYF
d_call: TRBD2
j_call: TRBJ2-7
v_call: TRBV27
clone_size: once

cdr3_nt: TGTGCCAGCAGCCCGGAGGCGGCAGTGTGGTATGGCTACACCTTC
cdr3_aa: CASSPEAAVWYGYTF
d_call: NA
j_call: TRBJ1-2
v_call: TRBV14
clone_size: NA

cdr3_nt: TGTGCCAGCAGCTACACCGGGGAGCTGTTTTTT
cdr3_aa: CASSYTGELFF
d_call: NA
j_call: TRBJ2-2
v_call: TRBV25-1
clone_size: NA

cdr3_nt: TGTGCCAGCAGCTCGCAACCGACAGAGCCCCAGCATTTT
cdr3_aa: CASSSQPTEPQHF
d_call: NA
j_call: TRBJ1-5
v_call: TRBV7-9
clone_size: NA

cdr3_nt: TGTGCCAGCACCCCGGGACGAGTGAACACTGAAGCTTTCTTT
cdr3_aa: CASTPGRVNTEAFF
d_call: NA
j_call: TRBJ1-1
v_call: TRBV6-2/TRBV6-3
clone_size: NA

cdr3_nt: TGTGCCAGTAGAGGGCTAGTGGGGGCCTTAGATACGCAGTATTTT
cdr3_aa: CASRGLVGALDTQYF
d_call: NA
j_call: TRBJ2-3
v_call: TRBV2
clone_size: NA

cdr3_nt: TGCGCCAGCAGCTTCACAGTCGATATATATGAGCAGTTCTTC
cdr3_aa: CASSFTVDIYEQFF
d_call: NA
j_call: TRBJ2-1
v_call: TRBV5-1
clone_size: NA

cdr3_nt: TGTGCCAGCAGCCAAGATTGGAATTATGGCTACACCTTC
cdr3_aa: CASSQDWNYGYTF
d_call: NA
j_call: TRBJ1-2
v_call: TRBV3-1/TRBV3-2
clone_size: NA

cdr3_nt: TGTGCCAGCCGGGGGGCTGATGATGGCTACACCTTC
cdr3_aa: CASRGADDGYTF
d_call: NA
j_call: TRBJ1-2
v_call: TRBV7-9
clone_size: NA

cdr3_nt: TGTGCCAGCAGCCAAGGGCTAGCGGGGATTAGCACAGATACGCAGTATTTT
cdr3_aa: CASSQGLAGISTDTQYF
d_call: TRBD2
j_call: TRBJ2-3
v_call: TRBV3-1/TRBV3-2
clone_size: few

cdr3_nt: TGTGCCAGCAGCGTAGAGGGGACAGGAAGGGAGCAGTACTTC
cdr3_aa: CASSVEGTGREQYF
d_call: TRBD1
j_call: TRBJ2-7
v_call: TRBV9
clone_size: NA

cdr3_nt: TGTGCCAGCAGCCCTGATCCCTGGACAGCTTCCTATGGCTACACCTTC
cdr3_aa: CASSPDPWTASYGYTF
d_call: NA
j_call: TRBJ1-2
v_call: TRBV3-1/TRBV3-2
clone_size: NA

cdr3_nt: TGTGCCAGCAGCTTAGATATAATTGAGCAGTACTTC
cdr3_aa: CASSLDIIEQYF
d_call: NA
j_call: TRBJ2-7
v_call: TRBV11-2
clone_size: NA

cdr3_nt: TGTGCCAGCAGCCGGAGCGAGGGGGGGAATACGCAGTATTTT
cdr3_aa: CASSRSEGGNTQYF
d_call: NA
j_call: TRBJ2-3
v_call: TRBV3-1/TRBV3-2
clone_size: NA

cdr3_nt: TGTGCCAGCAGCCCCTGGGACAGGGTCAATTCACCCCTCCACTTT
cdr3_aa: CASSPWDRVNSPLHF
d_call: TRBD1
j_call: TRBJ1-6
v_call: TRBV5-5
clone_size: NA

cdr3_nt: TGCGCCAGCAGCCGCCTGACGGTGGGGAGGAGGGGGAATGAGCAGTTCTTC
cdr3_aa: CASSRLTVGRRGNEQFF
d_call: NA
j_call: TRBJ2-1
v_call: TRBV4-1
clone_size: NA

cdr3_nt: TGTGCCAGCAGCTTAGGGGGAAGGGTAAACACCGGGGAGCTGTTTTTT
cdr3_aa: CASSLGGRVNTGELFF
d_call: NA
j_call: TRBJ2-2
v_call: TRBV11-2
clone_size: few

cdr3_nt: TGTGCCAGCAGCTTAGAAGCGGGGGGGCAGTTCACCGGGGAGCTGTTTTTT
cdr3_aa: CASSLEAGGQFTGELFF
d_call: TRBD2
j_call: TRBJ2-2
v_call: TRBV7-8
clone_size: NA

cdr3_nt: TGCGCCAGCAGCTGGACAGAGAACACTGAAGCTTTCTTT
cdr3_aa: CASSWTENTEAFF
d_call: NA
j_call: TRBJ1-1
v_call: TRBV5-1
clone_size: NA

cdr3_nt: TGTGCCAGCAGCGCAAACAGAGGCCCAGGACGATACAATGAGCAGTTCTTC
cdr3_aa: CASSANRGPGRYNEQFF
d_call: NA
j_call: TRBJ2-1
v_call: TRBV9
clone_size: NA

cdr3_nt: TGTGCCACCAGCAGAGATATAAAACCGGGACTCATGAGGAACAATGAGCAGTTCTTC
cdr3_aa: CATSRDIKPGLMRNNEQFF
d_call: NA
j_call: TRBJ2-1
v_call: TRBV15
clone_size: NA

cdr3_nt: TGCGCCAGCAGCTTGAAACGGGACTTAAATGAAAAACTGTTTTTT
cdr3_aa: CASSLKRDLNEKLFF
d_call: NA
j_call: TRBJ1-4
v_call: TRBV5-1
clone_size: few

cdr3_nt: TGCGCCAGCAGTGAGTCGCGGACAGGGGGCAGTGAGCAGTTCTTC
cdr3_aa: CASSESRTGGSEQFF
d_call: TRBD1
j_call: TRBJ2-1
v_call: TRBV10-1
clone_size: NA

cdr3_nt: TGTGCCAGCAGCGTACTGGGAGGGGGAAACACCGGGGAGCTGTTTTTT
cdr3_aa: CASSVLGGGNTGELFF
d_call: NA
j_call: TRBJ2-2
v_call: TRBV27
clone_size: NA

cdr3_nt: TGTGCCAGCAGCGGACCCGGGACTAGCTACAATGAGCAGTTCTTC
cdr3_aa: CASSGPGTSYNEQFF
d_call: TRBD2
j_call: TRBJ2-1
v_call: TRBV9
clone_size: NA

cdr3_nt: TGCGCCAGCAGCTACCGGGACGGAGGAACCTACGAGCAGTACTTC
cdr3_aa: CASSYRDGGTYEQYF
d_call: NA
j_call: TRBJ2-7
v_call: TRBV5-1
clone_size: once

cdr3_nt: TGTGCCAGCAGCGTGGGGTCTGGAAACACCATATATTTT
cdr3_aa: CASSVGSGNTIYF
d_call: NA
j_call: TRBJ1-3
v_call: TRBV9
clone_size: once

cdr3_nt: TGCAGCTCATCCGGGACACAGAACTATGGCTACACCTTC
cdr3_aa: CSSSGTQNYGYTF
d_call: NA
j_call: TRBJ1-2
v_call: TRBV29-1
clone_size: NA

cdr3_nt: TGTGCCAGCAGCAAACGCGGAGGACAGGCCACCGGGGAGCTGTTTTTT
cdr3_aa: CASSKRGGQATGELFF
d_call: TRBD1
j_call: TRBJ2-2
v_call: TRBV7-6
clone_size: NA

cdr3_nt: TGTGCCAGCAGCTTAGGAGCTAGTGGGGGTAAGACCCAGTACTTC
cdr3_aa: CASSLGASGGKTQYF
d_call: NA
j_call: TRBJ2-5
v_call: TRBV5-8
clone_size: NA

cdr3_nt: TGTGCCAGCAGCCGTGCGGGGGGGCCGGATTCTGCCGATGAAGCTTTCTTT
cdr3_aa: CASSRAGGPDSADEAFF
d_call: NA
j_call: TRBJ1-1
v_call: TRBV5-5
clone_size: NA

cdr3_nt: TGCGCCAGCAGCTTTTATACCGGGGAGCTGTTTTTT
cdr3_aa: CASSFYTGELFF
d_call: NA
j_call: TRBJ2-2
v_call: TRBV5-1
clone_size: NA

cdr3_nt: TGTGCCATCAGGCGGGGACAGACCTACGAGCAGTACTTC
cdr3_aa: CAIRRGQTYEQYF
d_call: NA
j_call: TRBJ2-7
v_call: TRBV10-3
clone_size: NA

cdr3_nt: TGCGCCAGCAGCACGACAGGGCTCCTCCGCTACGAGCAGTACTTC
cdr3_aa: CASSTTGLLRYEQYF
d_call: TRBD1
j_call: TRBJ2-7
v_call: TRBV5-1
clone_size: NA

cdr3_nt: TGTGCCAGCAGCTTAGCCAGGTCCTTAAGGGAGCAGTACTTC
cdr3_aa: CASSLARSLREQYF
d_call: NA
j_call: TRBJ2-7
v_call: TRBV13
clone_size: NA

cdr3_nt: TGTGCCTGGCGTCGCGGGACAGGGCAGCCCCAGCATTTT
cdr3_aa: CAWRRGTGQPQHF
d_call: TRBD1
j_call: TRBJ1-5
v_call: TRBV30
clone_size: NA

cdr3_nt: TGTGCCAGCAGCTTAGGGGGACGGAACTATGGCTACACCTTC
cdr3_aa: CASSLGGRNYGYTF
d_call: NA
j_call: TRBJ1-2
v_call: TRBV7-3
clone_size: few

cdr3_nt: TGTGCCTGGAGTAAAGGACTAGCGGGGGGCACAGATACGCAGTATTTT
cdr3_aa: CAWSKGLAGGTDTQYF
d_call: TRBD2
j_call: TRBJ2-3
v_call: TRBV30
clone_size: NA

cdr3_nt: TGCGCCAGCAGCTTGGAGGGGGATGGTACCGGGGAGCTGTTTTTT
cdr3_aa: CASSLEGDGTGELFF
d_call: NA
j_call: TRBJ2-2
v_call: TRBV5-1
clone_size: NA

cdr3_nt: TGTGCCAGCTCACCACCTGGTCTAGCGGGGGGGCGGTACAATGAGCAGTTCTTC
cdr3_aa: CASSPPGLAGGRYNEQFF
d_call: TRBD2
j_call: TRBJ2-1
v_call: TRBV18
clone_size: NA

cdr3_nt: TGTGCCAGCAGTGATCATGGAAATCAGCCCCAGCATTTT
cdr3_aa: CASSDHGNQPQHF
d_call: NA
j_call: TRBJ1-5
v_call: TRBV6-1
clone_size: NA

cdr3_nt: TGTGCCAGCAGCTCAGGACAGGGGTACGGGGACACTGAAGCTTTCTTT
cdr3_aa: CASSSGQGYGDTEAFF
d_call: TRBD1
j_call: TRBJ1-1
v_call: TRBV7-9
clone_size: NA

cdr3_nt: TGTGCCAGCAGCGCTGCGCAGGACAGACCCCACTACAATGAGCAGTTCTTC
cdr3_aa: CASSAAQDRPHYNEQFF
d_call: NA
j_call: TRBJ2-1
v_call: TRBV9
clone_size: NA

cdr3_nt: TGTGCCAGCAGTCGGATACCAGGGGCTAACTATGGCTACACCTTC
cdr3_aa: CASSRIPGANYGYTF
d_call: NA
j_call: TRBJ1-2
v_call: TRBV6-5
clone_size: NA

cdr3_nt: TGTGCCAGCAGCCGTTGGTCCAATAACTACGAGCAGTACTTC
cdr3_aa: CASSRWSNNYEQYF
d_call: NA
j_call: TRBJ2-7
v_call: TRBV7-9
clone_size: NA

cdr3_nt: TGCAGCGCCGATCTAGTGGGGGGAAACTCAGATACGCAGTATTTT
cdr3_aa: CSADLVGGNSDTQYF
d_call: NA
j_call: TRBJ2-3
v_call: TRBV29-1
clone_size: once

cdr3_nt: TGTGCCAGCAGCTTAGTTACTCAGACTAGTAACCAAGAGACCCAGTACTTC
cdr3_aa: CASSLVTQTSNQETQYF
d_call: NA
j_call: TRBJ2-5
v_call: TRBV11-2
clone_size: NA

cdr3_nt: TGTGCCTTCTACCAATGGGCTAGCGGGGAGGGCGTAGATACGCAGTATTTT
cdr3_aa: CAFYQWASGEGVDTQYF
d_call: TRBD2
j_call: TRBJ2-3
v_call: TRBV30
clone_size: NA

cdr3_nt: TGTGCCAGCAGTCTGACTCTAGGGGGCTACACCTTC
cdr3_aa: CASSLTLGGYTF
d_call: NA
j_call: TRBJ1-2
v_call: TRBV25-1
clone_size: NA

cdr3_nt: TGTGCCAGTAAACTAGCCCTGCTTCGGAATGAGCAGTTCTTC
cdr3_aa: CASKLALLRNEQFF
d_call: NA
j_call: TRBJ2-1
v_call: TRBV6-5
clone_size: NA

cdr3_nt: TGCGCCAGCAGCTTAGAAGGTGGAGGGGGCTACACCTTC
cdr3_aa: CASSLEGGGGYTF
d_call: NA
j_call: TRBJ1-2
v_call: TRBV5-1
clone_size: once

cdr3_nt: TGCGCCAGCCATAACAGGGGGCCGGTGTACGAGCAGTACTTC
cdr3_aa: CASHNRGPVYEQYF
d_call: TRBD1
j_call: TRBJ2-7
v_call: TRBV23-1
clone_size: NA

cdr3_nt: TGTGCCAGCAGCTTAACACCTTCCTCTGGGGCCAACGTCCTGACTTTC
cdr3_aa: CASSLTPSSGANVLTF
d_call: NA
j_call: TRBJ2-6
v_call: TRBV7-3
clone_size: few